The text below deals with one T cell receptor (beta chain). Its antigen is not identified. The data derive from a study of shared clonotypes between healthy human individuals. On the study more broadly: A few men and a couple of women, aged 18 to 49, were donors.

Naive CD8 isolation took CD45RO-negative cells positively selected for CCR7 and excluded terminally differentiated effector memory CD45RA+ cells. In germline, CDR1 is MNHEY, CDR2 SMNVEV (reference sequence). The CDR3 consists of 11 residues. V was shortened by 11 bases and J by 3 bases, with 11 bases between the two germline ends. Study conclusions and caveats: Researchers sampled blood only, noting tissue repertoires likely differ. Naive subsets generally exceeded memory subsets in estimated richness.

The authors split each subset's genomic DNA evenly across several immunoSEQ plates. The method was immunoSEQ multiplex PCR; TCRdb's version includes in-frame clones alone and lacks a portion of them. The repertoire includes about 680,000 clones, 92% of them detected once, and 24% sits in the top ten. The sample taken for sequencing was naive CD8+ T cells sorted from blood. This clonotype originated in a man aged 25-40 years in good health. This rearrangement joins TRBV27 to TRBJ2-7, with D possibly matching TRBD2 (6 bases). The CDR3 DNA sequence: TGTGCCGCGGGACCCATCTACGAGCAGTACTTC. Amino acid sequence: CAAGPIYEQYF.